Sequencing of this T cell receptor beta chain was carried out in a study of T-cell memory formation after mild COVID-19. Study-wide results and caveats: From day 15 to 85, contracting clones were balanced between CD4 and CD8, whereas later expanders leaned toward CD4+.

Concerning this clonotype itself: Its target is not known.

One entry per CDR3 protein, called by TCRdb with MiXCR from the 5' RACE reads. The sample has 45,000 to 65,000 distinct CDR3 sequences, roughly a tenth seen once. CDR1 and CDR2 (germline): SGHNT, YENEEA. This CDR3 has 11 residues. The V end was cut by 4 bases, the J end by 9 bases, with 7 bases between. The sequence was collected from an adult woman who had mild COVID-19 (a few samples of this study predate the infection). Cell type and time point are not known. This chain joins TRBV11-3 and TRBJ2-1; unclear D gene. Sequenced: PBMCs or a T cell subset sorted from them (not recorded which). CDR3 coding DNA: TGTGCCAGCAGCTCCAGCGTTGAGCAGTTCTTC. It translates to CASSSSVEQFF.